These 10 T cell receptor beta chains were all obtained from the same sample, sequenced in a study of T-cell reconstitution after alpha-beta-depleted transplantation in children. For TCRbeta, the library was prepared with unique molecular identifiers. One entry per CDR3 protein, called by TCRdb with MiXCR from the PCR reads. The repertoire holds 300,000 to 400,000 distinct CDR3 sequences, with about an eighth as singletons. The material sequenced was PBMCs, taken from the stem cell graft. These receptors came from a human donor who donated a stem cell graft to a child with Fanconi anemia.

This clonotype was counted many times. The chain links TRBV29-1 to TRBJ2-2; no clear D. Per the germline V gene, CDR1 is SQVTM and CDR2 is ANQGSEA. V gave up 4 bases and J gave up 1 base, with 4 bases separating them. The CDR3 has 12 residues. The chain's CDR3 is CSVGLNTGELFF. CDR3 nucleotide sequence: TGCAGCGTTGGACTGAACACCGGGGAGCTGTTTTTT.

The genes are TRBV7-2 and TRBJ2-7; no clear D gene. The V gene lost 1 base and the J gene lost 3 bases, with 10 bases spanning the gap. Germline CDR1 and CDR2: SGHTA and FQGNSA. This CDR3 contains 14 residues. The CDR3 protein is CASSLGELNYEQYF. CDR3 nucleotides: TGTGCCAGCAGCTTAGGAGAACTCAACTACGAGCAGTACTTC.

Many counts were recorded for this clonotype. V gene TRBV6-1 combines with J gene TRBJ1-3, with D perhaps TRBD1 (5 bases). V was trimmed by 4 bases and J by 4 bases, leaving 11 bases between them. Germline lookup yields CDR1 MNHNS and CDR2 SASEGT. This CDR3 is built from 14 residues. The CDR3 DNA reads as TGTGCCAGCAGTGCTTCGACAGCCGGAAACACCATATATTTT. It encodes CASSASTAGNTIYF.

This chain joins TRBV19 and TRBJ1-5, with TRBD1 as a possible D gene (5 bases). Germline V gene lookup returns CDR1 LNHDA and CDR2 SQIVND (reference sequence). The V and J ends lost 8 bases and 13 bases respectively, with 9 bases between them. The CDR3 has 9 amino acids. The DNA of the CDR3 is TGTGCCAGTGGGGCTGTTCAGCATTTT. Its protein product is CASGAVQHF. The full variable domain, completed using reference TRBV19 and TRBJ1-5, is DGGITQSPKYLFRKEGQNVTLSCEQNLNHDAMYWYRQDPGQGLRLIYYSQIVNDFQKGDIAEGYSVSREKKESFPLTVTSAQKNPTAFYLCASGAVQHFGDGTRLSIL.

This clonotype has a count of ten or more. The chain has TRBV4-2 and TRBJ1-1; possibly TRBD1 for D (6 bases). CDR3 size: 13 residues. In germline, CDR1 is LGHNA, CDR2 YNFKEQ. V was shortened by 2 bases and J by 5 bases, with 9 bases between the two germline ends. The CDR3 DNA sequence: TGTGCCAGCAGCCAAATGAGGGGGACTGAAGCTTTCTTT. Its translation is CASSQMRGTEAFF.

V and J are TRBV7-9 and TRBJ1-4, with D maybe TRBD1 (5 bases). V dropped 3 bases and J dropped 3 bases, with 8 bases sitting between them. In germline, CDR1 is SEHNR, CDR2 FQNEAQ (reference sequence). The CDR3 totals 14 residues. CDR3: CASSFRGPNEKLFF. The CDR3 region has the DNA TGTGCCAGCAGCTTCCGGGGACCTAATGAAAAACTGTTTTTT.

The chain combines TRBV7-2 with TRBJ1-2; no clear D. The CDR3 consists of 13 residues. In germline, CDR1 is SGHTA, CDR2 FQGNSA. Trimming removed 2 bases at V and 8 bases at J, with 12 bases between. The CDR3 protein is CASSLRSNWGYTF. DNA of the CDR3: TGTGCCAGCAGCTTAAGGTCGAATTGGGGCTACACCTTC. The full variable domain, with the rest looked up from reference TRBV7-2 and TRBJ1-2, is GAGVSQSPSNKVTEKGKDVELRCDPISGHTALYWYRQSLGQGLEFLIYFQGNSAPDKSGLPSDRFSAERTGGSVSTLTIQRTQQEDSAVYLCASSLRSNWGYTFGSGTRLTVV.

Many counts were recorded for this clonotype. The CDR3 spells CASSYGDRLNTEAFF. The CDR3 nucleotides read TGTGCCAGCAGTTATGGTGACAGGCTGAACACTGAAGCTTTCTTT. The gene calls are TRBV6-5 and TRBJ1-1; possible D gene TRBD1, 6 bases. The CDR3 totals 15 residues. The V and J ends lost 3 bases and 0 bases respectively, with 11 bases between them. Germline loops: CDR1 MNHEY, CDR2 SVGAGI.

Here the CDR3 DNA reads TGTGCCAGCAGCTTAGGGGCGGCTCAAGAGACCCAGTACTTC. It is translated as CASSLGAAQETQYF. This chain connects TRBV7-2 to TRBJ2-5; no reliable D call. There are 14 residues in the CDR3. V lost 1 base to trimming and J lost 2 bases, with 8 bases between them. The germline CDR1 and CDR2 sequences are SGHTA and FQGNSA. Full variable domain (rest looked up from reference TRBV7-2 and TRBJ2-5): GAGVSQSPSNKVTEKGKDVELRCDPISGHTALYWYRQSLGQGLEFLIYFQGNSAPDKSGLPSDRFSAERTGGSVSTLTIQRTQQEDSAVYLCASSLGAAQETQYFGPGTRLLVL.

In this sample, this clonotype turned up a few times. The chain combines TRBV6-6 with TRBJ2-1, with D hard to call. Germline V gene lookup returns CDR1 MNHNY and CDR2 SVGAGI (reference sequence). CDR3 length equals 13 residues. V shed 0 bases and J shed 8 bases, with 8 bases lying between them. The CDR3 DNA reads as TGTGCCAGCAGTTACTCGAACGGACATGAGCAGTTCTTC. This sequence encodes CASSYSNGHEQFF.